Listed below are T cell receptor beta chains from one sample, sequenced in a study of post-analysis software for immune sequencing data. TCRdb re-called the PCR reads through MiXCR, storing one row per CDR3 protein. Of roughly 870,000 distinct CDR3 sequences in the sample, roughly 50% were seen once. Sequenced sample: blood. These receptors all come from a girl aged 10 to 17 with multiple sclerosis. Each CDR3 is given with its conserved first and last residue. Fields, in order: D gene, V gene, clone size, J gene, CDR3 protein, CDR3 DNA. A D gene is named only where the DNA matches it firmly. Where a row states a size, it is once, few, many or the class of an expanded clone; other rows omit it.

d_gene: TRBD1; v_gene: TRBV4-2; abundance: .; j_gene: TRBJ1-5; CDR3aa: CASSPIGQGNQPQHF; CDR3nt: TGTGCCAGCAGCCCTATCGGACAGGGCAATCAGCCCCAGCATTTT
d_gene: TRBD1; v_gene: TRBV12-3/TRBV12-4; abundance: .; j_gene: TRBJ2-4; CDR3aa: CASRHTRTGVAKNIQYF; CDR3nt: TGTGCCAGCAGACACACCCGGACAGGAGTAGCCAAAAACATTCAGTACTTC
d_gene: .; v_gene: TRBV5-1; abundance: .; j_gene: TRBJ2-7; CDR3aa: CASSLERGRLGEQYF; CDR3nt: TGCGCCAGCAGCTTAGAACGGGGGAGGCTTGGGGAGCAGTACTTC
d_gene: TRBD2; v_gene: TRBV10-2; abundance: .; j_gene: TRBJ2-7; CDR3aa: CASRAGGAYEQYF; CDR3nt: TGCGCCAGCAGGGCCGGGGGGGCCTACGAGCAGTACTTC
d_gene: .; v_gene: TRBV6-6; abundance: .; j_gene: TRBJ2-1; CDR3aa: CASSYSDVSEQFF; CDR3nt: TGTGCCAGCAGTTACTCGGACGTCTCTGAGCAGTTCTTC
d_gene: .; v_gene: TRBV4-2; abundance: few; j_gene: TRBJ1-2; CDR3aa: CASSQDIRDARTFIYGYTF; CDR3nt: TGTGCCAGCAGCCAAGATATTCGGGACGCGAGAACTTTTATCTATGGCTACACCTTC
d_gene: .; v_gene: TRBV13; abundance: .; j_gene: TRBJ2-7; CDR3aa: CASSPATGGKSYEQYF; CDR3nt: TGTGCCAGCAGCCCAGCCACTGGGGGAAAATCCTACGAGCAGTACTTC
d_gene: .; v_gene: TRBV5-1; abundance: .; j_gene: TRBJ2-1; CDR3aa: CASSYSRAPSNEQFF; CDR3nt: TGCGCCAGCAGCTATTCCAGGGCCCCGAGCAATGAGCAGTTCTTC
d_gene: .; v_gene: TRBV18; abundance: .; j_gene: TRBJ2-1; CDR3aa: CASSPNPTNEQFF; CDR3nt: TGTGCCAGCTCACCAAATCCGACGAATGAGCAGTTCTTC
d_gene: .; v_gene: TRBV28; abundance: .; j_gene: TRBJ2-7; CDR3aa: CASTLREDRTYEQYF; CDR3nt: TGTGCCAGCACCCTAAGGGAAGACAGAACCTACGAGCAGTACTTC
d_gene: TRBD1; v_gene: TRBV29-1; abundance: few; j_gene: TRBJ2-7; CDR3aa: CSAQGLGQGSAYEQYF; CDR3nt: TGCAGCGCCCAAGGCCTCGGACAGGGATCGGCCTACGAGCAGTACTTC
d_gene: TRBD1; v_gene: TRBV2; abundance: .; j_gene: TRBJ2-1; CDR3aa: CASSRQGLGIANEQFF; CDR3nt: TGTGCCAGCAGTCGACAGGGTTTGGGTATAGCCAATGAGCAGTTCTTC
d_gene: .; v_gene: TRBV12-2; abundance: .; j_gene: TRBJ2-7; CDR3aa: CASRLATGTESYEQYF; CDR3nt: TGTGCAAGTCGCTTAGCGACCGGGACTGAGTCCTACGAGCAGTACTTC
d_gene: .; v_gene: TRBV5-1; abundance: few; j_gene: TRBJ2-7; CDR3aa: CASSLEATLYEQYF; CDR3nt: TGCGCCAGCAGCTTGGAGGCAACCCTATACGAGCAGTACTTC
d_gene: .; v_gene: TRBV5-1; abundance: few; j_gene: TRBJ2-7; CDR3aa: CASSLGGSEHEQYF; CDR3nt: TGCGCCAGCAGCTTGGGAGGGAGTGAACACGAGCAGTACTTC
d_gene: .; v_gene: TRBV12-3/TRBV12-4; abundance: .; j_gene: TRBJ2-1; CDR3aa: CASRRDRSSYNEQFF; CDR3nt: TGTGCCAGCAGGCGGGACCGCAGCTCCTACAATGAGCAGTTCTTC
d_gene: .; v_gene: TRBV6-5; abundance: few; j_gene: TRBJ2-7; CDR3aa: CASSLARPHGYEQYF; CDR3nt: TGTGCCAGCAGTTTAGCAAGGCCCCACGGCTACGAGCAGTACTTC
d_gene: .; v_gene: TRBV5-6; abundance: .; j_gene: TRBJ2-1; CDR3aa: CASSFEHYEQFF; CDR3nt: TGTGCCAGCAGCTTTGAGCACTATGAGCAGTTCTTC
d_gene: TRBD1; v_gene: TRBV24-1; abundance: few; j_gene: TRBJ2-1; CDR3aa: CATSDSGRQGSYNEQFF; CDR3nt: TGTGCCACCAGTGATTCCGGCCGACAGGGGTCCTACAATGAGCAGTTCTTC